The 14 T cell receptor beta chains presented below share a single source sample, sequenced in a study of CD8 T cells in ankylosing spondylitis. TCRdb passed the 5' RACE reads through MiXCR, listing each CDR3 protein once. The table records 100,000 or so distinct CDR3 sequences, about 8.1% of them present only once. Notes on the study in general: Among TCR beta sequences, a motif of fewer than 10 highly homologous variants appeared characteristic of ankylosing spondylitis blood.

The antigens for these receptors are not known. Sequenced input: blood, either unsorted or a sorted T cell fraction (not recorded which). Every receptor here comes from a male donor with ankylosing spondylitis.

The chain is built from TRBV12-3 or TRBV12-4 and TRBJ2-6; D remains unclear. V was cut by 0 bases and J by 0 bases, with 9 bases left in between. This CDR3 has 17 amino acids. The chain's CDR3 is CASSLAGFFSGANVLTF. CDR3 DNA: TGTGCCAGCAGTTTAGCAGGGTTCTTCTCTGGGGCCAACGTCCTGACTTTC.

DNA of the CDR3: TGTGCCAGCAGCTCGGGACTAGCGGGAGCACCCACCTACAATGAGCAGTTCTTC. Residues: CASSSGLAGAPTYNEQFF. J is TRBJ2-1 and V is TRBV7-8; 14 positions agree with TRBD2. Trimming at V came to 4 bases and at J to 2 bases, leaving 7 bases not matched to a gene. The CDR3 loop spans 18 amino acids. CDR1 and CDR2 (germline): SGHVS, FQNEAQ.

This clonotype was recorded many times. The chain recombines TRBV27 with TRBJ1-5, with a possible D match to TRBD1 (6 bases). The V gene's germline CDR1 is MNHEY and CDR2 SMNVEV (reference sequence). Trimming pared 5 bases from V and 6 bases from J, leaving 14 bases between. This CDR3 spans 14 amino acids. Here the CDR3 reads CASSLGGASQPQHF. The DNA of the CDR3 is TGTGCCAGCAGTCTAGGGGGGGCAAGTCAGCCCCAGCATTTT.

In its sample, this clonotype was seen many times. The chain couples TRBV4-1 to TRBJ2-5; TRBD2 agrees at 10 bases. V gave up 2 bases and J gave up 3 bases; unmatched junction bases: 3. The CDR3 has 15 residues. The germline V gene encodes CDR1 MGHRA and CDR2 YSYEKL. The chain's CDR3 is CASSQPLAGEETQYF. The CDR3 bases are TGCGCCAGCAGCCAACCCCTAGCGGGAGAAGAGACCCAGTACTTC.

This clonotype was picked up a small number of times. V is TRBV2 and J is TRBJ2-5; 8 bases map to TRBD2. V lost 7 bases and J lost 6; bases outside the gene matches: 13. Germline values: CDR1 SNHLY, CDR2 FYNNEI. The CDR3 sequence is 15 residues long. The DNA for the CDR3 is TGTGCCAGCACGACGACTAGCGCGCTGAAAAAGACCCAGTACTTC. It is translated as CASTTTSALKKTQYF.

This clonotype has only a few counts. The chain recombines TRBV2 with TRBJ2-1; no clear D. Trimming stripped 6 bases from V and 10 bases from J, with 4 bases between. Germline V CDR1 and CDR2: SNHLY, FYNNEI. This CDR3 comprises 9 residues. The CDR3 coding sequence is TGTGCCAGCAGAGGGGAGCAGTTCTTC. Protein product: CASRGEQFF. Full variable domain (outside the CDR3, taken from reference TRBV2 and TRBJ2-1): EPEVTQTPSHQVTQMGQEVILRCVPISNHLYFYWYRQILGQKVEFLVSFYNNEISEKSEIFDDQFSVERPDGSNFTLKIRSTKLEDSAMYFCASRGEQFFGPGTRLTVL.

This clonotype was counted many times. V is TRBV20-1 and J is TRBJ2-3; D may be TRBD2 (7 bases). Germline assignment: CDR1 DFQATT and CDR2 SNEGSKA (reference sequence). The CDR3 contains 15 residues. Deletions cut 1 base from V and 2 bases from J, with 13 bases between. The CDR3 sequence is CSARVGGDNTDTQYF. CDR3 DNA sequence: TGCAGTGCTAGAGTAGGGGGGGATAACACAGATACGCAGTATTTT.

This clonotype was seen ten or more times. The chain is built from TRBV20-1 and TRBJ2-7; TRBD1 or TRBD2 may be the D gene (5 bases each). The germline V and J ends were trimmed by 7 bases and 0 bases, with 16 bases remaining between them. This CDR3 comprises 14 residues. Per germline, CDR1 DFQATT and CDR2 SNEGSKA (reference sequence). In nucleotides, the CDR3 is TGCAGTGGCCGGGGTGGCAGGGACTCCTACGAGCAGTACTTC. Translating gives CSGRGGRDSYEQYF.

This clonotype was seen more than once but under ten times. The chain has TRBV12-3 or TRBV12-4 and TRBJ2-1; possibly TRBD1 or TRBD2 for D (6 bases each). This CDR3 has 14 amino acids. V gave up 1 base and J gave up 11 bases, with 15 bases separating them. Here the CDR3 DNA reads TGTGCCAGCAGTTTAGGGGCCGAGGGGGGTAAGCAGTTCTTC. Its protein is CASSLGAEGGKQFF.

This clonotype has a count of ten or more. CDR3 loop: CASSFPGPLTEAFF. The CDR3 nucleotides are TGTGCCAGTAGTTTCCCAGGGCCCCTCACTGAAGCTTTCTTT. This sequence joins TRBV19 and TRBJ1-1, with D perhaps TRBD1 (5 bases). From germline, CDR1 is LNHDA and CDR2 SQIVND (reference sequence). The CDR3 is made up of 14 amino acids. V lost 5 bases and J lost 4, with 14 bases in between.

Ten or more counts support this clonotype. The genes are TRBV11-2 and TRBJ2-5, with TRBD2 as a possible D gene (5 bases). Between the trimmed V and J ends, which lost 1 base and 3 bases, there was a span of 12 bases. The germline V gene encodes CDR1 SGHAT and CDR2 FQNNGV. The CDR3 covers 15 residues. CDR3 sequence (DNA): TGTGCCAGCAGCTTAGCACCGAGGGCTGAAGAGACCCAGTACTTC. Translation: CASSLAPRAEETQYF.

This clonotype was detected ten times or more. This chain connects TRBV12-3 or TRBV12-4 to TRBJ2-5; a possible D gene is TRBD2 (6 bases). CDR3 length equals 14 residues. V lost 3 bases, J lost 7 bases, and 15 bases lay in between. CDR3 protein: CASSFEGRFGTQYF. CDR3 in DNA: TGTGCCAGCAGTTTTGAGGGGAGGTTCGGGACCCAGTACTTC.

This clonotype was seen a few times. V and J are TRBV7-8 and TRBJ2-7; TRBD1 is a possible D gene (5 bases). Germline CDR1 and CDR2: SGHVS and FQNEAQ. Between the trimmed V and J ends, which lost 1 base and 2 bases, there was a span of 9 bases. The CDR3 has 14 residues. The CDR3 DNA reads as TGTGCCAGCAGCTTAGAGAGCAGGGCCTACGAGCAGTACGTC. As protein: CASSLESRAYEQYV.

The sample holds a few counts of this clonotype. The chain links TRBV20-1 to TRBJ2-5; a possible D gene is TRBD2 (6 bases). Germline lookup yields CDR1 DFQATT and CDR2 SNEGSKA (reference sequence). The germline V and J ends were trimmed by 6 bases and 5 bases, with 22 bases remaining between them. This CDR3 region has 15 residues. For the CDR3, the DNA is TGCAGTGCCCTCAGCTCGGGACTGCTGGGGGAGACCCAGTACTTC. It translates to CSALSSGLLGETQYF.